One and the same sample provided the 28 T cell receptor beta chains below, sequenced in a study of cytomegalovirus exposure and HLA in healthy donors (TCRdb year 2017). Library prep was done by the immunoSEQ multiplex PCR assay. For the multiplex PCR, a mixture combining 60 forward primers for TCR Vbeta segments and 13 reverse primers for TCR Jbeta segments was used. TCRdb retrieved this table from immuneACCESS and kept in-frame rearrangements only. Not all clones are present; in checked studies, unresolved V genes account for under half, and no reason is known for the remainder. The sample table lists under 200,000 clones, 75% to 80% of them with a count of one. The top ten clones comprise approximately 3.1% of the sample. Material for sequencing was PBMCs. The receptor set was obtained from a middle-aged woman in good health and CMV-seronegative.

Concerning this clone itself: Other DNA sequences of this sample code for an identical CDR3. This rearrangement joins TRBV27 to TRBJ2-7, with D maybe TRBD1 (6 bases). The germline V gene encodes CDR1 MNHEY and CDR2 SMNVEV (reference sequence). This CDR3 has 14 amino acids. Trimming left V 2 bases short and J 3 bases short, with 11 bases between. Here the CDR3 reads CASSLTQGVYEQYF. CDR3 DNA sequence: TGTGCCAGCAGTTTAACACAGGGCGTCTACGAGCAGTACTTC.

V usage is TRBV6-4 and J usage is TRBJ1-2, with a tentative D call TRBD1 (5 bases). Trimming removed 3 bases from V and 4 bases from J, with 18 bases in between. Looked up from germline, CDR1 is MRHNA and CDR2 is SNTAGT. The CDR3 length is 16 residues. The CDR3: CASSERAGRFSYGYTF. CDR3 sequence (DNA): TGTGCCAGCAGTGAACGGGCAGGGAGGTTTAGCTATGGCTACACCTTC.

V gene TRBV29-1 combines with J gene TRBJ2-1; a possible D gene is TRBD2 (5 bases). CDR3 size: 15 residues. Between the trimmed V and J ends, which lost 4 bases and 0 bases, there was a span of 13 bases. The V gene's germline CDR1 is SQVTM and CDR2 ANQGSEA. The CDR3 DNA is TGCAGCGTTGGGAGGACCCTAAGCTCCTACAATGAGCAGTTCTTC. Amino acid sequence: CSVGRTLSSYNEQFF.

The chain combines TRBV18 with TRBJ1-2; possible D gene TRBD1, 5 bases. Trimming cost V 3 bases and J 0 bases, with 17 bases left between them. The germline CDR1 and CDR2 sequences are KGHSH and LQKENI. The CDR3 sequence is 17 residues long. In nucleotides, the CDR3 is TGTGCCAGCTCACCCATTTATTCCGGGGGAACTAACTATGGCTACACCTTC. Amino acids: CASSPIYSGGTNYGYTF.

The V call is TRBV5-1, the J call TRBJ1-1; 7 bases agree with TRBD1. CDR1 is SGHRS, CDR2 YFSETQ, per germline. CDR3 length: 14 residues. V lost 4 bases, J lost 3 bases, and 6 bases stayed unmatched. The CDR3 nucleotides read TGCGCCAGCAGCCCAAGACAGGGCGACACTGAAGCTTTCTTT. Its protein product is CASSPRQGDTEAFF.

This chain uses TRBV29-1 with TRBJ2-3, with 12 bases matching TRBD2. The J segment lost 11 bases and the V segment lost 3 bases, leaving 6 bases of the junction unmatched. The length of the CDR3 is 13 residues. Germline loops: CDR1 SQVTM, CDR2 ANQGSEA. CDR3 coding DNA: TGCAGCGTTGATGGCCAACTAGCGGGGGGGCAGTATTTT. Its protein is CSVDGQLAGGQYF.

The V and J genes are TRBV5-6 and TRBJ1-1; TRBD1 matches 8 bases. The germline gives CDR1 SGHDT, CDR2 YYEEEE. Trimming removed 3 bases from V and 3 bases from J; junction bases left unmatched: 13. CDR3 length: 17 residues. The CDR3 loop reads CASSSVQRQGTYTEAFF. The CDR3 nucleotides are TGTGCCAGCAGCTCTGTTCAACGACAGGGGACTTACACTGAAGCTTTCTTT.

This sequence joins TRBV9 and TRBJ2-2; 9 bases agree with TRBD2. CDR1 SGDLS and CDR2 YYNGEE come from the germline V gene. V lost 5 bases and J lost 0; bases outside the gene matches: 5. The CDR3 extends over 16 amino acids. CDR3 bases: TGTGCCAGCAGGGCGGGGGGGTCTTCGAACACCGGGGAGCTGTTTTTT. Translation: CASRAGGSSNTGELFF.

The V gene is TRBV19, the J gene TRBJ1-1; 12 nucleotides line up with TRBD1. CDR1 and CDR2 from the germline V gene are LNHDA and SQIVND (reference sequence). There are 15 residues in the CDR3. V lost 7 bases to trimming and J lost 0 bases; unmatched junction nucleotides: 3. The CDR3 nucleotides are TGTGCCAGTAAGGGGACAGGGGGCGTGAACACTGAAGCTTTCTTT. Protein product: CASKGTGGVNTEAFF.

V gene TRBV19 combines with J gene TRBJ2-3; 7 bases agree with TRBD2. V gave up 2 bases and J gave up 5 bases; unmatched junction bases: 10. CDR3 length equals 16 residues. The germline V gene encodes CDR1 LNHDA and CDR2 SQIVND (reference sequence). CDR3 nucleotide sequence: TGTGCCAGTAGTATAAAGTCAACGGGGGGTGGAGATACGCAGTATTTT. It translates to CASSIKSTGGGDTQYF.

The chain joins TRBV27 to TRBJ1-5; tentative D call: TRBD1 (5 bases). This CDR3 has 17 amino acids. Germline CDR1 MNHEY, CDR2 SMNVEV (reference sequence). V was pared by 2 bases and J by 3 bases, with 17 bases between. The CDR3 spells CASSLVAGMGNNQPQHF. CDR3 DNA sequence: TGTGCCAGCAGTTTAGTTGCAGGGATGGGAAACAATCAGCCCCAGCATTTT.

This CDR3 is CASRIPSGGSMKQFF. CDR3 coding DNA: TGTGCCAGCAGGATTCCTAGCGGGGGCAGTATGAAGCAGTTCTTC. J is TRBJ2-1 and V is TRBV7-2, with 10 bases identical to TRBD2. Germline assignment: CDR1 SGHTA and CDR2 FQGNSA. J gave up 11 bases and V 6 bases, and 13 bases lay outside the gene matches. This CDR3 spans 15 amino acids. The whole variable domain, filled in from reference TRBV7-2 and TRBJ2-1, reads GAGVSQSPSNKVTEKGKDVELRCDPISGHTALYWYRQSLGQGLEFLIYFQGNSAPDKSGLPSDRFSAERTGGSVSTLTIQRTQQEDSAVYLCASRIPSGGSMKQFFGPGTRLTVL.

The chain recombines TRBV18 with TRBJ1-4; D is uncertain. The CDR3 covers 16 residues. Germline V gene sequence: CDR1 KGHSH, CDR2 LQKENI. V dropped 0 bases and J dropped 7 bases, with 15 bases sitting between them. Here the CDR3 DNA reads TGTGCCAGCTCACCACCGGTTGGGAGGAGATCTGAAAAACTGTTTTTT. Its protein product is CASSPPVGRRSEKLFF. Full variable domain (rest looked up from reference TRBV18 and TRBJ1-4): NAGVMQNPRHLVRRRGQEARLRCSPMKGHSHVYWYRQLPEEGLKFMVYLQKENIIDESGMPKERFSAEFPKEGPSILRIQQVVRGDSAAYFCASSPPVGRRSEKLFFGSGTQLSVL.

J is TRBJ1-1 and V is TRBV19; TRBD1 aligns across 8 bases. V shed 6 bases and J 0 bases; nucleotides not matched to a gene: 18. Germline CDR1 and CDR2: LNHDA and SQIVND (reference sequence). This CDR3 spans 19 amino acids. The CDR3 spells CASSRRQGSTRYMNTEAFF. The CDR3 coding sequence is TGTGCCAGTAGCCGAAGACAGGGGTCGACCAGGTACATGAACACTGAAGCTTTCTTT.

CDR3 region: CASSLGTEETQYF. The DNA of the CDR3 is TGTGCCAGCAGCTTGGGGACAGAAGAGACCCAGTACTTC. V gene TRBV7-9 combines with J gene TRBJ2-5, with 7 bases lining up with TRBD1. Losses at the gene ends were 3 bases for V and 3 bases for J; bases not matched to a gene: 1. CDR3 size: 13 residues. Germline CDR1 reads SEHNR; CDR2 reads FQNEAQ (reference sequence).

The chain links TRBV2 to TRBJ1-2; possibly TRBD1 for D (5 bases). The CDR3 runs to 13 residues. CDR1 and CDR2 from the germline V gene are SNHLY and FYNNEI. Deletions cut 6 bases from V and 7 bases from J, with 15 bases between. CDR3 in DNA: TGTGCCAGCAGCGTAGTGGGGGGTGGTGGCTACACCTTC. Protein sequence: CASSVVGGGGYTF.

This clone occurred a few times. The J gene is TRBJ1-2, the V gene TRBV7-9; D gene ambiguous. The CDR3 is 13 residues long. Germline assignment: CDR1 SEHNR and CDR2 FQNEAQ (reference sequence). Trimming stripped 1 base from V and 4 bases from J, with 7 bases between. CDR3 sequence: CASSLDSTYGYTF. The CDR3, as DNA: TGTGCCAGCAGCTTAGACTCTACCTATGGCTACACCTTC.

The rearrangement links TRBV2 to TRBJ2-3; D may be TRBD1 (5 bases). This CDR3 has 12 residues. The V gene lost 6 bases and the J gene lost 5 bases, with 9 bases spanning the gap. CDR1 is SNHLY and CDR2 is FYNNEI in the germline V gene. This CDR3 is CASRGPGDTQYF. Here the CDR3 DNA reads TGTGCCAGCAGGGGGCCGGGAGATACGCAGTATTTT.

The J gene is TRBJ1-1, the V gene TRBV5-1; TRBD1 aligns across 8 bases. With V trimmed by 4 bases and J by 5 bases, 10 bases remained unmatched. CDR1 and CDR2 (germline): SGHRS, YFSETQ. This CDR3 has 15 amino acids. This chain's CDR3 is CASSTVTGDGTEAFF. The CDR3 DNA sequence: TGCGCCAGCAGCACAGTGACAGGGGACGGGACTGAAGCTTTCTTT.

This chain connects TRBV7-3 to TRBJ2-1, with D uncertain. The CDR3 has 12 amino acids. Germline V gene lookup returns CDR1 SGHTA and CDR2 FQGTGA. Trimming shortened V by 4 bases and J by 10 bases, and 11 bases separated the two germline ends. CDR3 amino acids: CASSSSTGEQFF. In DNA, the CDR3 is TGTGCCAGCAGCTCGTCGACTGGAGAGCAGTTCTTC.

This clone has just one count. The V gene is TRBV7-8, the J gene TRBJ2-7; D may be TRBD2 (6 bases). This CDR3 is 14 amino acids long. V gave up 2 bases and J gave up 5 bases, with 13 bases separating them. The germline CDR1 and CDR2 sequences are SGHVS and FQNEAQ. The CDR3 region is CASSLILASHEQYF. In nucleotides, the CDR3 is TGTGCCAGCAGCTTAATCCTAGCGAGCCACGAGCAGTACTTC.

This rearrangement joins TRBV15 to TRBJ2-7; D gene unclear. Trimming left V 4 bases short and J 4 bases short, with 5 bases between. Germline V gene data show CDR1 as LNHNV and CDR2 as YYDKDF (reference sequence). The CDR3 consists of 11 residues. The CDR3 reads CATSNGYEQYF. The CDR3 nucleotides are TGTGCCACCAGCAACGGGTACGAGCAGTACTTC. The full variable domain, in which reference TRBV15 and TRBJ2-7 provide the parts outside the CDR3, is DAMVIQNPRYQVTQFGKPVTLSCSQTLNHNVMYWYQQKSSQAPKLLFHYYDKDFNNEADTPDNFQSRRPNTSFCFLDIRSPGLGDTAMYLCATSNGYEQYFGPGTRLTVT.

Note on this clone: Other DNA sequences from this sample encode an identical CDR3 as well. This chain links TRBV19 with TRBJ2-7; possible D gene TRBD1, 6 bases. The CDR3 is 13 residues long. Germline lookup yields CDR1 LNHDA and CDR2 SQIVND (reference sequence). V was pared by 3 bases and J by 4 bases, with 10 bases between. The CDR3 loop is CASSIQQGYEQYF. Here the CDR3 DNA reads TGTGCCAGTAGTATCCAACAGGGTTACGAGCAGTACTTC.

This chain connects TRBV6-5 to TRBJ1-5; tentative D call: TRBD1 (5 bases). V was cut by 5 bases and J by 2 bases, with 10 bases left in between. Germline CDR1 is MNHEY and CDR2 is SVGAGI. This CDR3 comprises 14 residues. In DNA form, the CDR3 reads TGTGCCAGCAGTAGCCTAGGGGGCAATCAGCCCCAGCATTTT. This encodes CASSSLGGNQPQHF.

The chain employs TRBV7-2 and TRBJ1-4, with a tentative D call TRBD1 (5 bases). The germline gives CDR1 SGHTA, CDR2 FQGNSA. CDR3 size: 14 residues. V was pared by 3 bases and J by 5 bases, with 10 bases between. The CDR3 DNA reads TGTGCCAGCAGCTTCCAGGGTGGGAATGAAAAACTGTTTTTT. Translated, it gives CASSFQGGNEKLFF.

J is TRBJ1-1 and V is TRBV28; 9 nucleotides match TRBD1. The ends lost 6 bases at V and 2 bases at J; junction bases unmatched: 7. This CDR3 is built from 15 residues. Per germline, CDR1 MDHEN and CDR2 SYDVKM. CDR3 loop: CASRTGGEFNTEAFF. CDR3 DNA sequence: TGTGCCAGCAGGACAGGGGGGGAATTCAACACTGAAGCTTTCTTT.

The chain couples TRBV19 to TRBJ1-2; 7 bases map to TRBD1. The CDR3 is 12 residues long. V lost 6 bases and J lost 8; bases outside the gene matches: 6. Germline values: CDR1 LNHDA, CDR2 SQIVND (reference sequence). The CDR3 sequence: CASRLNRGGYTF. In nucleotides, the CDR3 is TGTGCCAGTAGATTAAACAGGGGCGGCTACACCTTC.

This clone turned up a few times. This chain connects TRBV9 to TRBJ1-1; D not resolved. From germline, CDR1 is SGDLS and CDR2 YYNGEE. This CDR3 spans 12 amino acids. V was trimmed by 1 base and J by 10 bases, leaving 11 bases between them. DNA of the CDR3: TGTGCCAGCAGCGTAATAGGGAGCGGAGCTTTCTTT. Amino acids: CASSVIGSGAFF.